This T cell receptor (beta chain) was identified during a study of cytomegalovirus exposure and HLA in healthy donors. Whole-study context: An earlier analysis found 117 million unique TCR beta sequences from 150 million to 200 million T cells. Of the donors genotyped, approximately 400 in all, 80% to 85% fell in the Caucasian-associated ancestry cluster. Notes on the study in general: CMV serostatus was the sole immune exposure data available.

Regarding this clone: Its specificity is unknown.

The PCR employed 60 Vbeta primers together with 13 Jbeta primers. This table comes from immunoSEQ multiplex PCR, and its TCRdb copy is limited to in-frame clones, with some not included. Of over 150,000 clones in the sample, 75% to 90% were seen once. The CDR3 spans 15 residues. Trimming at V came to 4 bases and at J to 0 bases, leaving 5 bases not matched to a gene. Germline V gene lookup returns CDR1 SGHRS and CDR2 YFSETQ. This sequence originates from a boy aged 2 to 10 in good health and CMV-seronegative. Sequenced sample: PBMCs. The V and J genes are TRBV5-1 and TRBJ2-7; 9 bases are a match to TRBD1. DNA of the CDR3: TGCGCCAGCAGCCGGACAGGGGCGATCTCCTACGAGCAGTACTTC. Translation gives CASSRTGAISYEQYF. The full variable domain, its missing parts supplied by reference TRBV5-1 and TRBJ2-7, is KAGVTQTPRYLIKTRGQQVTLSCSPISGHRSVSWYQQTPGQGLQFLFEYFSETQRNKGNFPGRFSGRQFSNSRSEMNVSTLELGDSALYLCASSRTGAISYEQYFGPGTRLTVT.